This T cell receptor beta chain was obtained from a study of blood T cell repertoires in COVID-19. About the research overall: Italy, Spain and the United States were the sources of the convalescent and acute COVID-19 samples. T cells, B-cell-depleted T cells, or PBMCs supplied cDNA or gDNA.

CDR1 and CDR2 from the germline V gene are MDHEN and SYDVKM. V lost 3 bases to trimming and J lost 2 bases, with 5 bases between them. The CDR3 runs to 12 residues. As processed by the authors: Estimation of nucleated cell counts was performed using reference gene primer amplification. This table comes from immunoSEQ multiplex PCR, and its TCRdb copy is limited to in-frame clones, with some not included. V and J calls and clone size are given by that table; D and trimming were obtained from the DNA. The table records over 300,000 clones, roughly 90% of them present only once. The chain combines TRBV28 with TRBJ2-7; D not certain. The sequence was obtained from a man younger than 35 with active or convalescent COVID-19. The sequenced material came from peripheral blood. In DNA form, the CDR3 reads TGTGCCAGCAGTTTTGGCCCCTACGAGCAGTACTTC. Its protein product is CASSFGPYEQYF.